The T cell receptor beta chain described here comes from a study of metastatic and nonmetastatic thyroid tumors. Study-wide background: Repertoire comparison spanned blood and tumor or nodule tissue of malignant and benign thyroid patients. Whole-study findings and limits: As reported, TCR beta diversity in blood and tumor was significantly higher in malignant thyroid tumors than in benign nodules.

There are many counts of this clone. Its antigen remains unknown. No treatment of any kind had been given to any patient before thyroid surgery. Under the authors' procedure: To classify distant metastasis in papillary thyroid cancer, a model was built from CDR3 differences across clinicopathological groups. MiXCR reprocessed the PCR reads for TCRdb. Clone size and V and J calls follow TCRdb, not the original study. The sample has tens of thousands of clones, roughly 12% seen once. Germline V CDR1 and CDR2: SGHRS, YFSETQ. The CDR3 consists of 14 residues. The V gene lost 0 bases and the J gene lost 2 bases, with 7 bases spanning the gap.

Sequencing was carried out using blood. The rearrangement links TRBV5-1 to TRBJ2-3, with D possibly being TRBD1 (5 bases). The TCR sequence derives from a female donor with papillary thyroid cancer or a benign thyroid nodule (not recorded which). Some clones in this sample may be carry-over from other donors' samples. The DNA of the CDR3 is TGCGCCAGCAGCTTGGGACAGTCCACAGATACGCAGTATTTT. It is translated as CASSLGQSTDTQYF.